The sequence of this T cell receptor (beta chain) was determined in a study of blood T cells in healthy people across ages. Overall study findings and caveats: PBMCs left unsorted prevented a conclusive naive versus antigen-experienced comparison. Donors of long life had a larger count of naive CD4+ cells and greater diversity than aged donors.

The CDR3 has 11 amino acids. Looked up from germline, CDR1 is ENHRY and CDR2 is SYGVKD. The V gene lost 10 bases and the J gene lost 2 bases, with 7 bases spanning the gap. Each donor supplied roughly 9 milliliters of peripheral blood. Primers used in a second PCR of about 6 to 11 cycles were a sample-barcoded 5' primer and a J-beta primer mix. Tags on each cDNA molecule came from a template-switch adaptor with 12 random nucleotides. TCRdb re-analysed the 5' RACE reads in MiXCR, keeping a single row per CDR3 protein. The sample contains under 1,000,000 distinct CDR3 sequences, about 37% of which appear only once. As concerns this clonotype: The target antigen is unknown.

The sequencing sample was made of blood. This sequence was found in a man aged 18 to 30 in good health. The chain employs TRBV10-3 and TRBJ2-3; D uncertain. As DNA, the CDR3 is TGTGCCACCAAACTCACAGATACGCAGTATTTT. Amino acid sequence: CATKLTDTQYF.